This paragraph reports one T cell receptor (beta chain). This sample is part of a study of blood T cell repertoires in COVID-19. Study details: Sources were T cells, B-cell-depleted T cells, or PBMCs; the material itself was cDNA or gDNA.

The method was immunoSEQ multiplex PCR; TCRdb's version includes in-frame clones alone and lacks a portion of them. The data contain under 250,000 clones, 80% to 90% of them singletons. Assignment of participants to cohorts was predicated upon participant-reported clinical history. V gave up 3 bases and J gave up 7 bases, with 13 bases separating them. This CDR3 spans 13 amino acids. CDR1 is SGHRS and CDR2 is YFSETQ in the germline V gene. The rearrangement uses TRBV5-1 and TRBJ1-2; possibly TRBD1 for D (5 bases). This TCR was recovered from a woman in her 30s who had been exposed to COVID-19. The sample taken for sequencing was PBMCs or T cells enriched from blood (not recorded which). The CDR3 loop is CASSWGLTFGYTF. In DNA form, the CDR3 reads TGCGCCAGCAGCTGGGGACTTACGTTTGGCTACACCTTC.